The T cell receptor (beta chain) under discussion was sequenced for a study of OX40 agonist ivuxolimab in advanced cancers. At the level of the study: The patients got ivuxolimab, which is an agonistic anti-OX40 (CD134) antibody. General study findings and limits: Expanded clones were, on average, more numerous in CD8+ T cells than in CD4+.

Germline V gives CDR1 SEHNR, CDR2 FQNEAQ (reference sequence). The CDR3 has 19 amino acids. Trimming cost V 6 bases and J 2 bases; bases outside gene matches: 15. Generated by immunoSEQ multiplex PCR, the TCRdb table keeps only in-frame clones and is missing some. The sample holds more than 100,000 clones, about 93% seen once. A note on this clone: What it binds is unknown.

The clonotype was recovered from an adult with an advanced solid tumor such as melanoma, head and neck, liver or kidney cancer. The sequencing here drew on CD4+ or CD8+ T cells sorted from blood, taken in a trial of the OX40 agonist ivuxolimab. This sequence joins TRBV7-9 and TRBJ2-3, with 12 bases lining up with TRBD2. CDR3 DNA sequence: TGTGCCAGCAGGCGGAATGCTCTAGCGGGGGGGCTTAACACAGATACGCAGTATTTT. It specifies CASRRNALAGGLNTDTQYF.